The clone carrying this T cell receptor (beta chain) was picked up a small number of times. Its cognate antigen is unknown. Per the germline V gene, CDR1 is MGHDK and CDR2 is SYGVNS. V was pared by 4 bases and J by 3 bases, with 10 bases between. The CDR3 runs to 13 residues. TCRdb itself ran the RT-PCR reads through MiXCR, one entry per CDR3 protein. The table includes hundreds of thousands of distinct CDR3 sequences, 21% detected once. This entry is derived from a study of response to subunit inactivated influenza vaccine. Findings of the study overall: Few new T cells, the authors suggested, are recruited by each seasonal influenza vaccination.

Source: PBMCs from blood, taken less than 22 months after vaccination. This TCR came from a man in his fifties or sixties who received an inactivated influenza vaccine. The V and J genes are TRBV25-1 and TRBJ2-7, with a possible D match to TRBD1 (6 bases). CDR3: CASSVWTDYEQYF. The CDR3 coding sequence is TGTGCCAGCAGTGTCTGGACAGACTACGAGCAGTACTTC.